What follows are 24 T cell receptor beta chains derived from one specimen sequenced in a study of blood T cell repertoires in COVID-19. Libraries were prepared by immunoSEQ multiplex PCR; TCRdb keeps only in-frame clonotypes and omits some of them. The sample consists of fewer than 250,000 clones, less than 90% of them appearing once. Sequenced input: peripheral blood. These receptors all come from a woman in her seventies with acute or convalescent COVID-19.

V and J are TRBV7-2 and TRBJ2-5, with 10 bases aligning to TRBD2. From germline, CDR1 is SGHTA and CDR2 FQGNSA. Unmatched junction bases numbered 9, after V lost 2 bases and J lost 3 bases. This CDR3 has 17 amino acids. The CDR3 here is CASSLSGSSGREETQYF. DNA for the CDR3: TGTGCCAGCAGCTTATCCGGGTCTAGCGGGAGAGAAGAGACCCAGTACTTC.

A single count supports this clone. V gene TRBV7-3 combines with J gene TRBJ2-3; 10 bases map to TRBD2. The CDR3 has 16 amino acids. Germline trimming cut 4 bases from V and 5 bases from J; bases unmatched to any gene: 9. CDR1 is SGHTA, CDR2 FQGTGA, per germline. CDR3 in amino acids: CASSSGASGRLDTQYF. The CDR3 region has the DNA TGTGCCAGCAGCTCAGGGGCTAGCGGGAGATTAGATACGCAGTATTTT.

The chain's CDR3 is CASSPYNRGQGEAFF. The CDR3 DNA reads as TGTGCCAGCTCACCCTATAACAGGGGGCAGGGTGAAGCTTTCTTT. This chain links TRBV18 with TRBJ1-1; 9 nucleotides agree with TRBD1. The germline V gene encodes CDR1 KGHSH and CDR2 LQKENI. The CDR3 loop spans 15 amino acids. V lost 3 bases to trimming and J lost 7 bases; unmatched junction nucleotides: 9.

The chain couples TRBV6-4 to TRBJ2-1; D is unclear. The CDR3 spans 14 residues. CDR1 and CDR2 from the germline V gene are MRHNA and SNTAGT. V was clipped by 2 bases and J by 3 bases, with 8 bases between them. The CDR3 region is CASSDPPRYNEQFF. The CDR3 DNA sequence: TGTGCCAGCAGTGACCCCCCCCGCTACAATGAGCAGTTCTTC.

This chain joins TRBV2 and TRBJ1-6; 7 nucleotides align to TRBD1. V gave up 6 bases and J gave up 5 bases; unmatched junction bases: 7. From germline, CDR1 is SNHLY and CDR2 FYNNEI. The CDR3 is 15 residues long. The CDR3 coding sequence is TGTGCCAGCAGCCCCGGGACAGATAATAATTCACCCCTCCACTTT. It codes for CASSPGTDNNSPLHF.

This chain joins TRBV6-6 and TRBJ1-5; D gene unclear. The CDR3 length is 16 residues. Between the trimmed V and J ends, which lost 0 bases and 4 bases, there was a span of 13 bases. Germline CDR1 and CDR2: MNHNY and SVGAGI (reference sequence). The CDR3 DNA is TGTGCCAGCAGTTACTCGGGAGAAGTATTGAATCAGCCCCAGCATTTT. It translates to CASSYSGEVLNQPQHF.

The chain uses TRBV2 and TRBJ2-7; TRBD1 aligns across 9 bases. V was clipped by 4 bases and J by 4 bases; unmatched bases: 8. The length of the CDR3 is 15 residues. Germline V gene sequence: CDR1 SNHLY, CDR2 FYNNEI. The CDR3 DNA reads TGTGCCAGCAGTGTCTTAACAGGGGGCAGGTACGAGCAGTACTTC. Encoded protein: CASSVLTGGRYEQYF. Combining the CDR3 with reference TRBV2 and TRBJ2-7 gives the whole variable domain EPEVTQTPSHQVTQMGQEVILRCVPISNHLYFYWYRQILGQKVEFLVSFYNNEISEKSEIFDDQFSVERPDGSNFTLKIRSTKLEDSAMYFCASSVLTGGRYEQYFGPGTRLTVT.

V is TRBV12-3 or TRBV12-4 and J is TRBJ2-7; the D gene is possibly TRBD2 (6 bases). CDR3 length: 13 residues. The V end lost 2 bases, the J end lost 7 bases, and 12 bases lay between the germline ends. The CDR3 region has the DNA TGTGCCAGCAGTTTACGGGACGCGGGGGAGCAGTACTTC. Translation: CASSLRDAGEQYF.

The chain is built from TRBV18 and TRBJ2-7, with TRBD1 identical over 8 bases. Looked up from germline, CDR1 is KGHSH and CDR2 is LQKENI. The CDR3 extends over 15 amino acids. V was pared by 8 bases and J by 3 bases, with 12 bases of the junction left unmatched. CDR3 in DNA: TGTGCCAGCACAGTCTCTAGTGACAGGGGCTACGAGCAGTACTTC. This encodes CASTVSSDRGYEQYF.

This chain connects TRBV28 to TRBJ2-7, with 7 positions matching TRBD2. The germline CDR1 and CDR2 sequences are MDHEN and SYDVKM. The CDR3 length is 15 residues. Unmatched junction bases numbered 10, after V lost 6 bases and J lost 2 bases. Here the CDR3 DNA reads TGTGCCAGCAGAGGGCCTAGCGGATTGACCTACGAGCAGTACTTC. Translation gives CASRGPSGLTYEQYF. The entire variable domain, with the rest obtained from reference TRBV28 and TRBJ2-7, is as follows: DVKVTQSSRYLVKRTGEKVFLECVQDMDHENMFWYRQDPGLGLRLIYFSYDVKMKEKGDIPEGYSVSREKKERFSLILESASTNQTSMYLCASRGPSGLTYEQYFGPGTRLTVT.

The table lists this clone with a few counts. J is TRBJ1-5 and V is TRBV6-5; D not resolved. Germline lookup yields CDR1 MNHEY and CDR2 SVGAGI. There are 14 residues in the CDR3. Trimming cost V 5 bases and J 1 base, with 9 bases left between them. CDR3 nucleotides: TGTGCCAGCAGTCCAGGCTGGAGCAATCAGCCCCAGCATTTT. Encoded protein: CASSPGWSNQPQHF.

The V call is TRBV5-1, the J call TRBJ2-1; TRBD1 aligns across 11 bases. Germline CDR1 and CDR2: SGHRS and YFSETQ. V lost 2 bases to trimming and J lost 7 bases; unmatched junction nucleotides: 8. The CDR3 extends over 16 amino acids. The CDR3: CASSLLGTGGKNEQFF. DNA for the CDR3: TGCGCCAGCAGCTTATTGGGGACAGGGGGGAAGAATGAGCAGTTCTTC.

This chain connects TRBV24-1 to TRBJ1-2; 7 nucleotides align to TRBD1. Trimming took 7 bases from V and 7 from J; bases not matched to a gene: 5. From germline, CDR1 is KGHDR and CDR2 SFDVKD. The CDR3 extends over 12 amino acids. CDR3 sequence (DNA): TGTGCCACCAGCGACAGGGTTGGTGGCTACACCTTC. Residues: CATSDRVGGYTF.

The chain uses TRBV3-1 (or the pseudogene TRBV3-2) and TRBJ2-2; D is possibly TRBD2 (6 bases). Germline V gene lookup returns CDR1 LGHDT and CDR2 YNNKEL (reference sequence). The CDR3 spans 17 residues. V lost 2 bases and J 5 bases, leaving 18 bases between the germline ends. CDR3 loop: CASSQPSPGLGTGELFF. The DNA for the CDR3 is TGTGCCAGCAGCCAACCTTCTCCGGGACTCGGAACCGGGGAGCTGTTTTTT.

This clone turned up a few times. This chain joins TRBV28 and TRBJ1-4, with a possible D match to TRBD1 (5 bases). The CDR3 consists of 12 residues. The V gene's germline CDR1 is MDHEN and CDR2 SYDVKM. V gave up 7 bases and J gave up 4 bases, with 7 bases separating them. CDR3 in DNA: TGTGCCAGCACGGGGGTTAATGAAAAACTGTTTTTT. Its protein product is CASTGVNEKLFF.

The J gene is TRBJ2-2, the V gene TRBV5-6, with D perhaps matching TRBD2 (6 bases). This CDR3 contains 16 residues. Germline CDR1 is SGHDT and CDR2 is YYEEEE. The V end was cut by 1 base, the J end by 0 bases, with 10 bases between. The CDR3 sequence: CASSLLGTPNTGELFF. CDR3 bases: TGTGCCAGCAGCTTGTTAGGGACTCCGAACACCGGGGAGCTGTTTTTT.

The V and J genes are TRBV9 and TRBJ2-7, with D perhaps TRBD1 (5 bases). The CDR3 has 12 amino acids. The V gene's germline CDR1 is SGDLS and CDR2 YYNGEE. The V end was cut by 3 bases, the J end by 3 bases, with 7 bases between. For the CDR3, the DNA is TGTGCCAGCAGCGCGACAGACTACGAGCAGTACTTC. Translating it yields CASSATDYEQYF.

The chain employs TRBV5-6 and TRBJ2-7; perhaps TRBD2 as D (6 bases). This CDR3 contains 12 residues. Germline V gene sequence: CDR1 SGHDT, CDR2 YYEEEE. Trimming cost V 4 bases and J 4 bases, with 9 bases left between them. As DNA, the CDR3 is TGTGCCAGCAGCGCGGGGCTATACGAGCAGTACTTC. Protein: CASSAGLYEQYF.

This rearrangement joins TRBV24-1 to TRBJ1-1; D unclear. There are 14 residues in the CDR3. The V and J ends lost 3 bases and 7 bases respectively, with 14 bases between them. The germline gives CDR1 KGHDR, CDR2 SFDVKD. The CDR3 DNA sequence: TGTGCCACCAGTGATACACGAACCACGGGTGAAGCTTTCTTT. As protein: CATSDTRTTGEAFF.

V is TRBV18 and J is TRBJ2-5; TRBD1 matches at 7 bases. Per the germline V gene, CDR1 is KGHSH and CDR2 is LQKENI. The J segment lost 5 bases and the V segment lost 4 bases, leaving 4 bases of the junction unmatched. This CDR3 has 13 amino acids. The CDR3 here is CASSLDRVETQYF. Here the CDR3 DNA reads TGTGCCAGCTCACTCGACAGGGTGGAGACCCAGTACTTC.

V and J are TRBV7-2 and TRBJ1-6; D is ambiguous. The CDR3 is 16 residues long. Germline V gene lookup returns CDR1 SGHTA and CDR2 FQGNSA. V dropped 2 bases and J dropped 9 bases, with 17 bases sitting between them. The CDR3 loop is CASSLQALGLGSPLHF. DNA of the CDR3: TGTGCCAGCAGCTTACAAGCTCTAGGCCTGGGTTCACCCCTCCACTTT.

V usage is TRBV5-4 and J usage is TRBJ2-3; 9 bases align to TRBD2. CDR1 and CDR2 from the germline V gene are SGHNT and YYREEE (reference sequence). CDR3 length: 15 residues. Losses at the gene ends were 4 bases for V and 1 base for J; bases not matched to a gene: 4. The CDR3 nucleotides read TGTGCCAGCAGCAAAGCGGGGGGCGGCACAGATACGCAGTATTTT. Protein sequence: CASSKAGGGTDTQYF.

V and J are TRBV5-1 and TRBJ2-7, with 7 nucleotides matching TRBD1. Germline V CDR1 and CDR2: SGHRS, YFSETQ. The CDR3 covers 14 residues. The J segment lost 3 bases and the V segment lost 4 bases, leaving 7 bases of the junction unmatched. The CDR3 DNA sequence: TGCGCCAGCAGCGCGACAGGGAGAAACTACGAGCAGTACTTC. This sequence encodes CASSATGRNYEQYF.

The chain couples TRBV4-2 to TRBJ2-1; tentatively, D is TRBD2 (5 bases). Germline-derived CDR1 and CDR2 are LGHNA and YNFKEQ. The ends were cut back, 0 bases at V and 0 bases at J, with 9 bases in the middle. CDR3 length: 16 residues. CDR3 sequence (DNA): TGTGCCAGCAGCCAAGATCCCGGGGACTCCTACAATGAGCAGTTCTTC. Translated, it gives CASSQDPGDSYNEQFF.